These T cell receptor beta chains were read from a single sample in a study of graft-versus-host responses after intestinal transplantation. This table comes from immunoSEQ multiplex PCR, and its TCRdb copy is limited to in-frame clones, with some not included. The sample has some 1,000 clones, 84% seen once; the top ten hold 15% to 20%. Here the sequenced sample was ileum tissue, taken roughly 110 days after intestinal transplant. Every receptor here comes from a human patient who received an intestinal transplant, so some T cells may come from the graft donor. The CDR3 runs from the conserved cysteine through the conserved F or W. Fields, in order: clone size, J gene, V gene, D gene, CDR3 DNA, CDR3 protein. A D gene is named only where the DNA matches it firmly. Clone sizes are given selectively: once, few, many, or a class where the clone is expanded.

NA	TRBJ2-7	TRBV2	TRBD1	TGTGCCAGCAGTGACAGGGGGTACGAGCAGTACTTC	CASSDRGYEQYF
NA	TRBJ2-1	TRBV15	TRBD2	TGTGCCACCAGCAGAGATGGGGGACTAGCGGGATTGGAGCAGTTCTTC	CATSRDGGLAGLEQFF
NA	TRBJ1-2	TRBV9	TRBD1	TGTGCCAGCAGCGCCCAGTTTGGGACAGATATTATCTATGGCTACACCTTC	CASSAQFGTDIIYGYTF
NA	TRBJ1-1	TRBV25-1	TRBD1	TGTGCCAGCAGTGTACTCCTCAGGGGGCGAGATGAAGCTTTCTTT	CASSVLLRGRDEAFF
NA	TRBJ2-5	TRBV29-1	NA	TGCAGCGTTGAAGATCATCGGGAGACCCAGTACTTC	CSVEDHRETQYF
once	TRBJ2-7	TRBV5-1	TRBD1	TGCGCCAGCAGCTTGGGGGGACAGGGAACCTACGAGCAGTACTTC	CASSLGGQGTYEQYF
NA	TRBJ2-2	TRBV28	TRBD1	TGTGCCAGCAGTTTCCGCACAGGGGGCACCGGGGAGCTGTTTTTT	CASSFRTGGTGELFF
NA	TRBJ2-7	TRBV27	NA	TGTGCCAGCAGTATCGCAGGGTTCTACGAGCAGTACTTC	CASSIAGFYEQYF
NA	TRBJ2-4	TRBV9	NA	TGTGCCAGCAGCGCACGGGACACGCCTTTTTTGAACTTC	CASSARDTPFLNF
few	TRBJ2-4	TRBV6-6	TRBD2	TGTGCCAGCAGTTACGGGACTAGCGGGGTTGACATTCAGTACTTC	CASSYGTSGVDIQYF
NA	TRBJ2-7	TRBV7-9	NA	TGTGCCAGCAGCATAGATATTTCCTACGAGCAGTACTTC	CASSIDISYEQYF
NA	TRBJ1-5	TRBV19	NA	TGTGCCAGTAGTATAGCCACACGGGGTTTCAATCAGCCCCAGCATTTT	CASSIATRGFNQPQHF
NA	TRBJ2-1	TRBV4-1	NA	TGCGCCAGCAGCCAAGTTGGGCTAGCGACCTATGAGCAGTTCTTC	CASSQVGLATYEQFF
NA	TRBJ2-2	TRBV6-1	TRBD2	TGTGCCAGCACCCCACTAGCGGATGTCACCGGGGAGCTGTTTTTT	CASTPLADVTGELFF
few	TRBJ2-1	TRBV9	NA	TGTGCCAGCAGCGCGACGACCTACAATGAGCAGTTCTTC	CASSATTYNEQFF
NA	TRBJ2-7	TRBV28	NA	TGTGCCAGCAGCTCCTATCAGGGTGCATACGAGCAGTACTTC	CASSSYQGAYEQYF
NA	TRBJ2-3	TRBV10-3	NA	TGTGCCATCAGCGCTAGCGATATTAGCACAGATACGCAGTATTTT	CAISASDISTDTQYF
once	TRBJ2-1	TRBV10-1	NA	TGCGCCAGCAATCCGGGAACCTCCCTCTACAATGAGCAGTTCTTC	CASNPGTSLYNEQFF
NA	TRBJ2-3	TRBV30	NA	TGTGCCTGGTCCCCGGGACGGGGCGCAGATACGCAGTATTTT	CAWSPGRGADTQYF
NA	TRBJ2-7	TRBV29-1	NA	TGCAGCGTTGAAATGACAGGAAGGACCTACGAGCAGTACTTC	CSVEMTGRTYEQYF
NA	TRBJ2-7	TRBV6-6	NA	TGTGCCAGCAGTTGGGACGAAACCTACGAGCAGTACTTC	CASSWDETYEQYF
NA	TRBJ2-1	TRBV2	TRBD2	TGTGCCAGCAGTGAAGGGACTAGCGCAGACAATGAGCAGTTCTTC	CASSEGTSADNEQFF
NA	TRBJ1-4	TRBV7-2	TRBD1	TGTGCCAGCAGCTTATACAGGGGGGATGAAAAACTGTTTTTT	CASSLYRGDEKLFF
NA	TRBJ2-1	TRBV6-1	NA	TGTGCCAGCACCCGCCGGGACTCCTACAATGAGCAGTTCTTC	CASTRRDSYNEQFF
few	TRBJ2-1	TRBV10-1	TRBD2	TGCGCCAGCAGTGATAGCGGGGTCTACAATGAGCAGTTCTTC	CASSDSGVYNEQFF
NA	TRBJ2-7	TRBV7-9	NA	TGTGCCAGCAGCTCGCAGGGTTACGAGCAGTACTTC	CASSSQGYEQYF
NA	TRBJ1-6	TRBV18	TRBD1	TGTGCCAGCTCACCAGGGACAGGGGGTAATTCACCCCTCCACTTT	CASSPGTGGNSPLHF
NA	TRBJ2-7	TRBV5-3	NA	TGTGCCAGAAGCCCCCACGAGCAGTACTTC	CARSPHEQYF
NA	TRBJ2-3	TRBV6-5	TRBD1	TGTGCCAGCAGTTCCGGACAGGTCGGCACAGATACGCAGTATTTT	CASSSGQVGTDTQYF
NA	TRBJ2-1	TRBV25-1	NA	TGTGCCAGCAGTGAAGCTGATGAGCAGTTCTTC	CASSEADEQFF